This entry concerns a single TCR beta chain. Primers used in a second PCR of about 6 to 11 cycles were a sample-barcoded 5' primer and a J-beta primer mix. TCRdb reprocessed the 5' RACE reads via MiXCR and lists one record per CDR3 protein. Of about a million distinct CDR3 sequences in the sample, approximately 50% were seen once. These data belong to a study of blood T cells in healthy people across ages. This sequence was found in a woman aged 55-70 years in good health. The sequenced sample consisted of blood.

The CDR3 is CASSLPGHGELFF. CDR3 DNA sequence: TGTGCCAGCAGTTTACCAGGGCACGGGGAGCTGTTTTTT. J is TRBJ2-2 and V is TRBV28, with a possible D match to TRBD1 (5 bases). Germline V CDR1 and CDR2: MDHEN, SYDVKM. The ends were cut back, 2 bases at V and 7 bases at J, with 8 bases in the middle. The CDR3 runs to 13 residues.